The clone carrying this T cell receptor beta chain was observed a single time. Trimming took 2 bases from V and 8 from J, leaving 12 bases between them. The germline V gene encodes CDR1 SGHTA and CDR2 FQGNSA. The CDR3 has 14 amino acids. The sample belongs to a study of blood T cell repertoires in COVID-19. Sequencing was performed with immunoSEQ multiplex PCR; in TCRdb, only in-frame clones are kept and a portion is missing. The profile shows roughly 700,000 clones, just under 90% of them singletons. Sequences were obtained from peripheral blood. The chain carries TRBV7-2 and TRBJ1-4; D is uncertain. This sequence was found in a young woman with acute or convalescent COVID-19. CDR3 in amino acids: CASSLTREGEKLFF. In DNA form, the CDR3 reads TGTGCCAGCAGCTTAACTAGGGAGGGAGAAAAACTGTTTTTT.